The 7 T cell receptor beta chains below were found in one sample sequenced in a study of shared clonotypes between healthy human individuals. CD45RO-negative cells were positively selected for CCR7, leaving out terminally differentiated effector memory CD45RA+ cells. Sequencing was performed with immunoSEQ multiplex PCR; in TCRdb, only in-frame clones are kept and a portion is missing. The sample holds roughly 890,000 clones, around 92% seen once. The specimen sequenced was naive CD8+ T cells sorted from blood. These receptors were obtained from a man aged 30 to 45 in good health.

The chain is built from TRBV10-1 and TRBJ2-3, with 11 bases aligning to TRBD2. The germline CDR1 and CDR2 sequences are WNHNN and SYGVQD (reference sequence). The J segment lost 1 base and the V segment lost 4 bases, leaving 7 bases of the junction unmatched. The CDR3 sequence is 17 residues long. As DNA, the CDR3 is TGCGCCAGCAGTGTCTCCCTGGGACTAGCGGGCACAGATACGCAGTATTTT. Residues: CASSVSLGLAGTDTQYF.

The chain's CDR3 is CASSSKDSSVFYEQFF. The CDR3 region has the DNA TGTGCCAGCAGCTCCAAGGACAGTTCGGTTTTCTATGAGCAGTTCTTC. The chain carries TRBV7-9 and TRBJ2-1; D is perhaps TRBD1 (6 bases). This CDR3 contains 16 residues. Trimming removed 4 bases from V and 8 bases from J, with 21 bases in between. Germline V gives CDR1 SEHNR, CDR2 FQNEAQ (reference sequence).

The chain combines TRBV27 with TRBJ2-7; 10 nucleotides align to TRBD2. Losses at the gene ends were 2 bases for V and 3 bases for J; bases not matched to a gene: 7. Germline-derived CDR1 and CDR2 are MNHEY and SMNVEV (reference sequence). CDR3 length equals 16 residues. CDR3 bases: TGTGCCAGCAGTTTAACCCTAGCGGGAGTTCACTACGAGCAGTACTTC. Translation: CASSLTLAGVHYEQYF.

Comment on this clone: The sample has other DNA sequences that encode this CDR3 too. The chain has TRBV7-6 and TRBJ2-7; the match to TRBD1 covers 7 bases. Per germline, CDR1 SGHVS and CDR2 FNYEAQ. J was trimmed by 2 bases and V by 5 bases; bases with no gene match: 6. The CDR3 loop spans 14 amino acids. CDR3 residues: CASSARQGAYEQYF. The CDR3, as DNA: TGTGCCAGCAGCGCCCGACAGGGAGCCTACGAGCAGTACTTC.

This clone was counted once. The V and J genes are TRBV25-1 and TRBJ2-2; 10 bases are a match to TRBD1. V was clipped by 4 bases and J by 1 base; unmatched bases: 9. The CDR3 sequence is 18 residues long. CDR1 is MGHDK and CDR2 is SYGVNS in the germline V gene. The CDR3 spells CASSGAGTGVRNTGELFF. In nucleotides, the CDR3 is TGTGCCAGCAGTGGTGCCGGGACAGGGGTCCGGAACACCGGGGAGCTGTTTTTT.

The V call is TRBV7-2, the J call TRBJ2-5; D is uncertain. Trimming shortened V by 4 bases and J by 5 bases, and 14 bases separated the two germline ends. CDR3 size: 14 residues. The germline V gene encodes CDR1 SGHTA and CDR2 FQGNSA. CDR3 sequence: CASSSVLRWETQYF. CDR3 bases: TGTGCCAGCAGCTCGGTACTGAGGTGGGAGACCCAGTACTTC.

The chain uses TRBV28 and TRBJ2-2; 7 bases agree with TRBD2. V shed 4 bases, J shed 3 bases, and the junction held 8 bases outside the gene matches. This CDR3 has 16 residues. Germline V CDR1 and CDR2: MDHEN, SYDVKM. CDR3 DNA sequence: TGTGCCAGCAGTTCTTGGGGCGGGAGCGACACCGGGGAGCTGTTTTTT. Its translation: CASSSWGGSDTGELFF.